These 21 T cell receptor beta chains were all obtained from the same sample, sequenced in a study of PD-1 blockade in classical Hodgkin lymphoma. All patients relapsed after autologous stem cell transplantation, and brentuximab vedotin exposure varied. Using magnetic negative selection, the CD4+ T cells were separated out of thawed PBMCs. TCRdb's copy holds only in-frame clones and misses some; the assay was immunoSEQ multiplex PCR. The sample records over 7,500 clones, about 70% being singletons. Sample: CD4+ T cells from blood, taken at baseline. Receptors originate from a human donor with classical Hodgkin lymphoma.

The chain employs TRBV7-6 and TRBJ2-5; D ambiguous. TRBJ2-7 explains the end of the DNA better; the J call may be wrong. CDR3 length: 14 amino acids. The germline V gene encodes CDR1 SGHVS and CDR2 FNYEAQ. As DNA, the CDR3 is TGTGCCAGCAGCTTAAGGGTAGGGTTCTACGAGCAGTACTTC. It yields the protein CASSLRVGFYEQYF.

V usage is TRBV4-1 and J usage is TRBJ2-1; D call uncertain. Trimming removed 2 bases from V and 0 bases from J, with 5 bases in between. The length of the CDR3 is 14 residues. From germline, CDR1 is MGHRA and CDR2 YSYEKL. The CDR3 sequence: CASSQLSSYNEQFF. As DNA, the CDR3 is TGCGCCAGCAGCCAACTAAGCTCCTACAATGAGCAGTTCTTC.

In its sample, this clone was seen a few times. This chain uses TRBV10-2 with TRBJ2-7; D call uncertain. Germline values: CDR1 WSHSY, CDR2 SAAADI. V lost 5 bases, J lost 2 bases, and 10 bases lay in between. The CDR3 contains 13 residues. The CDR3 DNA follows: TGCGCCAGCAGTCTGGGCCGAGCCTACGAGCAGTACTTC. It is translated as CASSLGRAYEQYF.

This chain connects TRBV28 to TRBJ2-1, with D maybe TRBD2 (5 bases). Germline lookup yields CDR1 MDHEN and CDR2 SYDVKM. V was cut by 0 bases and J by 3 bases, with 6 bases left in between. CDR3 size: 14 residues. The CDR3 loop is CASSLWEDYNEQFF. CDR3 bases: TGTGCCAGCAGTTTATGGGAGGACTACAATGAGCAGTTCTTC.

CDR3 residues: CASSLSNNQPQHF. The CDR3 coding sequence is TGCGCCAGCAGCTTGTCTAACAATCAGCCCCAGCATTTT. The chain has TRBV5-1 and TRBJ1-5; D gene unclear. CDR1 and CDR2 (germline): SGHRS, YFSETQ. The CDR3 totals 13 residues. V lost 1 base and J lost 3, with 5 bases in between.

The rearrangement joins TRBV2 to TRBJ2-5, with 10 bases lining up with TRBD1. V gave up 3 bases and J gave up 1 base; unmatched junction bases: 8. Germline lookup yields CDR1 SNHLY and CDR2 FYNNEI. The CDR3 is 17 residues long. CDR3 protein: CASSEHPGQGFQETQYF. As DNA, the CDR3 is TGTGCCAGCAGTGAGCACCCGGGACAGGGGTTCCAAGAGACCCAGTACTTC.

The J gene is TRBJ1-1, the V gene TRBV5-6; D remains unclear. V lost 3 bases and J lost 4, with 7 bases in between. Germline loops: CDR1 SGHDT, CDR2 YYEEEE. The length of the CDR3 is 12 residues. CDR3 protein: CASSSLGTEAFF. CDR3 nucleotide sequence: TGTGCCAGCAGCTCGTTGGGCACTGAAGCTTTCTTT.

Only one count was recorded for this clone. V and J are TRBV10-3 and TRBJ2-5; D remains ambiguous. The length of the CDR3 is 12 residues. The germline CDR1 and CDR2 sequences are ENHRY and SYGVKD. V was cut by 3 bases and J by 2 bases, with 4 bases left in between. CDR3 DNA sequence: TGTGCCATCAGTGACAGACAAGAGACCCAGTACTTC. Protein sequence: CAISDRQETQYF.

CDR3 nucleotides: TGTGCCAGCAGCTCTGGGTGGGAGGGGTATACTGAAGCTTTCTTT. Translated, it gives CASSSGWEGYTEAFF. J is TRBJ1-1 and V is TRBV5-5; a possible D gene is TRBD1 (5 bases). The CDR3 is made up of 15 amino acids. The V end was cut by 3 bases, the J end by 5 bases, with 17 bases between. Germline assignment: CDR1 SGHKS and CDR2 YYEKEE (reference sequence).

The rearrangement links TRBV27 to TRBJ2-1; D unresolved. V was cut by 10 bases and J by 0 bases, with 16 bases left in between. The CDR3 runs to 15 residues. Germline V gene data show CDR1 as MNHEY and CDR2 as SMNVEV (reference sequence). In nucleotides, the CDR3 is TGTGCCAACCCCGAGGAAAAGGTCTCCTACAATGAGCAGTTCTTC. It yields the protein CANPEEKVSYNEQFF.

This chain joins TRBV11-2 and TRBJ2-7, with TRBD2 identical over 12 bases. With V trimmed by 5 bases and J by 4 bases, 3 bases remained unmatched. The germline V gene encodes CDR1 SGHAT and CDR2 FQNNGV. The CDR3 contains 14 residues. The CDR3 loop reads CASSVTSGRYEQYF. The CDR3 DNA reads TGTGCCAGCAGCGTGACTAGCGGGAGATACGAGCAGTACTTC.

V is TRBV12-5 and J is TRBJ1-3, with D possibly TRBD1 on 6 matching bases. This CDR3 has 14 amino acids. Germline lookup yields CDR1 LGHNT and CDR2 FRNRAP. V dropped 6 bases and J dropped 0 bases, with 9 bases sitting between them. CDR3 nucleotides: TGTGCTAGTGGGGGGGCGGACTCTGGAAACACCATATATTTT. The encoded protein is CASGGADSGNTIYF.

The genes are TRBV27 and TRBJ2-7, with 13 nucleotides matching TRBD2. With V trimmed by 4 bases and J by 2 bases, 14 bases remained unmatched. The CDR3 extends over 19 amino acids. CDR1 and CDR2 (germline): MNHEY, SMNVEV (reference sequence). CDR3 in amino acids: CASSSPIGTSGTLTYEQYF. The CDR3 nucleotides read TGTGCCAGCAGTTCTCCAATTGGGACTAGCGGGACTTTAACCTACGAGCAGTACTTC.

Only one count was recorded for this clone. The genes are TRBV5-8 and TRBJ2-3; D is unresolved. The germline CDR1 and CDR2 sequences are SGHTS and YDEGEE. CDR3 size: 13 residues. V was shortened by 5 bases and J by 3 bases, with 10 bases between the two germline ends. The CDR3 sequence is CASRQDPTDTQYF. The CDR3 region has the DNA TGTGCCAGCAGGCAGGACCCGACAGATACGCAGTATTTT.

Comment on this clone: This sample includes further DNA sequences coding for the same CDR3. The chain has TRBV5-4 and TRBJ2-5, with D perhaps TRBD1 (6 bases). CDR1 is SGHNT, CDR2 YYREEE, per germline (reference sequence). The CDR3 consists of 14 residues. The germline V and J ends were trimmed by 2 bases and 2 bases, with 10 bases remaining between them. This chain's CDR3 is CASSLGQTQETQYF. CDR3 nucleotides: TGTGCCAGCAGCTTAGGACAGACTCAAGAGACCCAGTACTTC.

The rearrangement links TRBV29-1 to TRBJ2-7, with D possibly TRBD1 on 5 matching bases. The germline gives CDR1 SQVTM, CDR2 ANQGSEA. The CDR3 consists of 12 residues. Trimming left V 6 bases short and J 4 bases short, with 13 bases between. CDR3 coding DNA: TGCAGCGTCCGAAAAGGGGTGTACGAGCAGTACTTC. This gives the protein CSVRKGVYEQYF.

The CDR3 spells CASSPGGAGANVLTF. The CDR3 coding sequence is TGTGCCAGCAGCCCCGGGGGGGCCGGGGCCAACGTCCTGACTTTC. The chain combines TRBV28 with TRBJ2-6; TRBD2 aligns across 8 bases. This CDR3 is 15 amino acids long. CDR1 is MDHEN, CDR2 SYDVKM, per germline. V shed 6 bases, J shed 4 bases, and the junction held 5 bases outside the gene matches. Looking up the rest from reference TRBV28 and TRBJ2-6 gives the full variable domain: DVKVTQSSRYLVKRTGEKVFLECVQDMDHENMFWYRQDPGLGLRLIYFSYDVKMKEKGDIPEGYSVSREKKERFSLILESASTNQTSMYLCASSPGGAGANVLTFGAGSRLTVL.

The chain recombines TRBV29-1 with TRBJ2-1; 9 nucleotides match TRBD2. The CDR3 consists of 14 residues. CDR1 and CDR2 from the germline V gene are SQVTM and ANQGSEA. V was pared by 5 bases and J by 2 bases, with 4 bases of the junction left unmatched. In DNA, the CDR3 is TGCAGCGTTCATAGCGGGAGTCCCTACAATGAGCAGTTCTTC. This codes for CSVHSGSPYNEQFF.

V usage is TRBV19 and J usage is TRBJ2-5; no clear D. The CDR3 covers 9 residues. CDR1 and CDR2 (germline): LNHDA, SQIVND (reference sequence). The V and J ends lost 7 bases and 5 bases respectively, with 2 bases between them. Here the CDR3 DNA reads TGTGCCAGTATGGAGACCCAGTACTTC. Its translation is CASMETQYF.

A single count supports this clone. The gene calls are TRBV2 and TRBJ2-7; 9 nucleotides line up with TRBD1. CDR1 SNHLY and CDR2 FYNNEI come from the germline V gene. Trimming cost V 5 bases and J 7 bases; bases outside gene matches: 6. The CDR3 sequence is 13 residues long. This chain's CDR3 is CASSWTGAGEQYF. The CDR3 nucleotides are TGTGCCAGCAGTTGGACAGGGGCGGGAGAGCAGTACTTC.

This clone was seen once. The chain combines TRBV10-2 with TRBJ2-1; the match to TRBD2 covers 9 bases. The germline CDR1 and CDR2 sequences are WSHSY and SAAADI. CDR3 length equals 16 residues. V trimming: 6 bases; J trimming: 0 bases; junction bases outside the gene matches: 6. The CDR3 reads CASSGGRASSYNEQFF. The CDR3 DNA follows: TGCGCCAGCAGCGGCGGGAGGGCGAGCTCCTACAATGAGCAGTTCTTC.